This entry concerns a single T cell receptor beta chain. Its antigen is still unknown. MiXCR, applied by TCRdb to the reads, yields one record per CDR3 protein. The repertoire consists of approximately 110,000 distinct CDR3 sequences, with around 31% occurring once and the leading ten covering around 41%. These data originate in a study of T cell repertoires in cytomegalovirus infection. Looking at the study overall: Use of recently identified HLA-C-restricted and well-studied HLA-B-restricted CMV epitopes was part of the study. From public TCR beta signatures came an indication of both CMV infection and matching HLA type.

Study-level points and caveats: Summed frequency of shared TCR beta families picked out CMV carriers who also had the relevant HLA. The response measured ex vivo was dominated by TCR beta clonotypes (HLA-C-restricted and CMV-specific).

Trimming removed 5 bases from V and 3 bases from J; junction bases left unmatched: 8. The length of the CDR3 is 15 residues. This chain links TRBV12-3 or TRBV12-4 with TRBJ2-5; 8 bases fit TRBD1. The TCR originated in a human donor in good health (CMV status not recorded). Some clones in this sample may be carry-over from other donors' samples. Material: CD8+ T cells from cultured PBMCs, obtained from culture after CMV antigen stimulation. The CDR3: CASSMFDRGKETQYF. The CDR3 region has the DNA TGTGCCAGCAGTATGTTCGACAGGGGCAAAGAGACCCAGTACTTC.